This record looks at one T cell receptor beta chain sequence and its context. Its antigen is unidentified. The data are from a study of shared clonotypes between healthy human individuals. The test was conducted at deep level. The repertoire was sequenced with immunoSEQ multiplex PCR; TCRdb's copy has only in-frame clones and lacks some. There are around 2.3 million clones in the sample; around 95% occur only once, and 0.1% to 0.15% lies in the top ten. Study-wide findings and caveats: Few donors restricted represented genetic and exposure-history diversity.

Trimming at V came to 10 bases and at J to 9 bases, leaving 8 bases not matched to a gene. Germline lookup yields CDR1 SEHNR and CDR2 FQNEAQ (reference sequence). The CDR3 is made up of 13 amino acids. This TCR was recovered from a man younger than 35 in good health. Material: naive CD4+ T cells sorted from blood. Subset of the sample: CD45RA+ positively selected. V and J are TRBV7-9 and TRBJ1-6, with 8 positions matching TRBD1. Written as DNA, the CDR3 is TGTGCCACCGGACAGGGCCCCGCTTCACCCCTCCACTTT. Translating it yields CATGQGPASPLHF.